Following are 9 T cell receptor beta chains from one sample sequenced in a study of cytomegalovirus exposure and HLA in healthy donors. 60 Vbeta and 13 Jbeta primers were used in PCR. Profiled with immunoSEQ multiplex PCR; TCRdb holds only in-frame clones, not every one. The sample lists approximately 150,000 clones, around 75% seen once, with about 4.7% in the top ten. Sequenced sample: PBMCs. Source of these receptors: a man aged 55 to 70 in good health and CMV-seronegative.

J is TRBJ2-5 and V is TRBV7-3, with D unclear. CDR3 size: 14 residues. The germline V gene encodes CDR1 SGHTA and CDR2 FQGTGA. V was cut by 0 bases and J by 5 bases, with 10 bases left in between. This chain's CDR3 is CASSLTPSRETQYF. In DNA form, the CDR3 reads TGTGCCAGCAGCTTAACGCCGAGCAGGGAGACCCAGTACTTC.

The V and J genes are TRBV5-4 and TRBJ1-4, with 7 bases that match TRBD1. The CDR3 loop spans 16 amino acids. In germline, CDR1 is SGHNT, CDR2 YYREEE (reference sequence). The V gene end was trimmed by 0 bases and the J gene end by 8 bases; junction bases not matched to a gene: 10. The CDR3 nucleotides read TGTGCCAGCAGCTTGGGGCTGACAGGGCCGGGAGAAAAACTGTTTTTT. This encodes CASSLGLTGPGEKLFF.

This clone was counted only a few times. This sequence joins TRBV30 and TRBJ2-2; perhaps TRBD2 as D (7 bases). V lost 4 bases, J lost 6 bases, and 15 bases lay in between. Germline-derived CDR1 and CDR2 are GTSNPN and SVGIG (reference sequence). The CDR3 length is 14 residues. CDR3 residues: CAWKGTTSAGELFF. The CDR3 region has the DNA TGTGCCTGGAAGGGGACAACTAGCGCCGGGGAGCTGTTTTTT.

CDR3 in DNA: TGCAGCGTTGCGACTAGCGGGAGTTCCTACAATGAGCAGTTCTTC. Residues: CSVATSGSSYNEQFF. The chain joins TRBV29-1 to TRBJ2-1; TRBD2 aligns across 12 bases. Germline V gene sequence: CDR1 SQVTM, CDR2 ANQGSEA. There are 15 residues in the CDR3. The junction had 2 bases not matched to a gene; V was cut back by 4 bases and J by 1 base.

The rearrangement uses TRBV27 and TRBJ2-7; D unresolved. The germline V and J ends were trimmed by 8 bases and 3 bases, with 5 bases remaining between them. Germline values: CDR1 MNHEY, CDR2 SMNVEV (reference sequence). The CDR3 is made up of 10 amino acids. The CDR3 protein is CASGFYEQYF. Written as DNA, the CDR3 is TGTGCCAGCGGCTTCTACGAGCAGTACTTC.

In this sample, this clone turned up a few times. The chain's CDR3 is CASSLGDRETQYF. CDR3 sequence (DNA): TGTGCCAGCAGCTTGGGGGACAGGGAGACCCAGTACTTC. The V and J genes are TRBV5-4 and TRBJ2-5; TRBD1 matches 8 bases. This CDR3 is built from 13 residues. Trimming took 0 bases from V and 5 from J; bases not matched to a gene: 0. Germline lookup yields CDR1 SGHNT and CDR2 YYREEE (reference sequence).

The CDR3 coding sequence is TGTGCCAGCAGCTCGGGACTAGCGGGAGCCGAGCAGTACTTC. Translating gives CASSSGLAGAEQYF. The chain links TRBV5-4 to TRBJ2-7; 14 bases agree with TRBD2. Per germline, CDR1 SGHNT and CDR2 YYREEE (reference sequence). V trimming: 3 bases; J trimming: 6 bases; junction bases outside the gene matches: 2. The CDR3 is 14 amino acids. The variable domain in full, completed from reference TRBV5-4 and TRBJ2-7, reads ETGVTQSPTHLIKTRGQQVTLRCSSQSGHNTVSWYQQALGQGPQFIFQYYREEENGRGNFPPRFSGLQFPNYSSELNVNALELDDSALYLCASSSGLAGAEQYFGPGTRLTVT.

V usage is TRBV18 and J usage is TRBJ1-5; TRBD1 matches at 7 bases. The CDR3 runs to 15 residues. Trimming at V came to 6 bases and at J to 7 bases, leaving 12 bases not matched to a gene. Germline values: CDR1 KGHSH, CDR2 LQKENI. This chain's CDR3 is CASSPTGERGQPQHF. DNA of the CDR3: TGTGCCAGCTCCCCTACAGGGGAAAGGGGCCAGCCCCAGCATTTT.

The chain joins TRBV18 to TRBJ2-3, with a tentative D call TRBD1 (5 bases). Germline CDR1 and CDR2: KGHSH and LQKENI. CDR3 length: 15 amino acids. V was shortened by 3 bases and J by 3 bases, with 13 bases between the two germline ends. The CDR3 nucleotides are TGTGCCAGCTCACCGCAAGGGGCGCAGACAGATACGCAGTATTTT. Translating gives CASSPQGAQTDTQYF.